The entry that follows covers one T cell receptor beta chain sequence. Its cognate antigen is unknown. This record comes from a study of post-analysis software for immune sequencing data. Study at large: Relapsing-remitting, secondary progressive and progressive-relapsing multiple sclerosis courses were included. Overall study findings and caveats: Patients used a few TRBV segments, including TRBV5-6, TRBV5-1 and TRBV20-1, more often than controls. By F measure, samples from a shared preparation batch strongly co-clustered. Multiple sclerosis patients showed significantly lower normalized Chao1 diversity than controls did.

Germline CDR1 reads SGHTA; CDR2 reads FQGNSA. The CDR3 totals 14 residues. The ends were cut back, 7 bases at V and 1 base at J, with 13 bases in the middle. The TCR beta cDNA libraries contained unique molecular identifiers. Each sample of about 0.9 to 11 million input T cells yielded 500,000 or so cDNA molecules, so each molecule approximated one T cell. TCRdb independently ran MiXCR on the PCR reads; one entry per CDR3 protein. The data show approximately 730,000 distinct CDR3 sequences, with 35% to 55% seen just once and roughly 4.9% held by the top ten. The TCR originated in a girl between 5 and 17 years old with multiple sclerosis. Sequencing input: blood. The V and J genes are TRBV7-2 and TRBJ2-5, with D possibly being TRBD2 (5 bases). CDR3 sequence reads: CASNLRASQETQYF. The CDR3 DNA reads TGTGCCAGCAACTTGCGGGCTAGCCAAGAGACCCAGTACTTC.